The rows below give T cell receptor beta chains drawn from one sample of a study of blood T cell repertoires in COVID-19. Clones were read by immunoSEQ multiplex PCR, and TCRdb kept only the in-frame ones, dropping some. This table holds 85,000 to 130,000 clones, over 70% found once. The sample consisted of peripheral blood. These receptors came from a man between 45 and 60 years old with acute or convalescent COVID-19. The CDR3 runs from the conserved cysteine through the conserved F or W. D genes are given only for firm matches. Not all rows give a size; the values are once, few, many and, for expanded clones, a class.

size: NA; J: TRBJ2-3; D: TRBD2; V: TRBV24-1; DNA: TGTGCCACCAGTGATCTTGGGGCGGGAGCCGATACGCAGTATTTT; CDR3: CATSDLGAGADTQYF
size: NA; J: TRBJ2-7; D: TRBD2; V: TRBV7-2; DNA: TGTGCCAGCAGCTTTAGACTAGCGGGAGGTAGCTCCTACGAGCAGTACTTC; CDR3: CASSFRLAGGSSYEQYF
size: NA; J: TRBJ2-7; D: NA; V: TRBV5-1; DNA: TGCGCCAGCAGCTCCGAGCTAAGGGGGGAGCAGTACTTC; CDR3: CASSSELRGEQYF
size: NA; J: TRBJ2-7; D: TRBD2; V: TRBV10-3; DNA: TGTGCCATCAGTCCCACGACTAGCGGGGGATACGAGCAGTACTTC; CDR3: CAISPTTSGGYEQYF
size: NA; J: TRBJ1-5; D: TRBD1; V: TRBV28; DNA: TGTGCCAGCAGTTCAACAGGGGCTCGGCAGCCCCAGCATTTT; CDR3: CASSSTGARQPQHF
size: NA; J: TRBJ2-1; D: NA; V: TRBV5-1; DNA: TGCGCCAGCAGCTTGGCGGGCCGCGGAGGGCAGGGAGCGGGTGAGCAGTTCTTC; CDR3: CASSLAGRGGQGAGEQFF
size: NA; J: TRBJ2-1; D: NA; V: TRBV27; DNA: TGTGCCAGCAGTTTGAACTCCTACCGCGATGAGCAGTTCTTC; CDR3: CASSLNSYRDEQFF
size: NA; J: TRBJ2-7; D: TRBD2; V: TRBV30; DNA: TGTGCCTGGAGTGTAACTAGCGCGGGGGAGCAGTACTTC; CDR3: CAWSVTSAGEQYF
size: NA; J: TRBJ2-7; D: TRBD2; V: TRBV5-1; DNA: TGCGCCAGCAGCTTCCGACTAGCGGGAGGGCCGGTTTACTACGAGCAGTACTTC; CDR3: CASSFRLAGGPVYYEQYF
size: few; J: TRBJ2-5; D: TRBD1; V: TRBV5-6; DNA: TGTGCCAGCAGCTTGGAGACAGGGCCTGAGACCCAGTACTTC; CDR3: CASSLETGPETQYF
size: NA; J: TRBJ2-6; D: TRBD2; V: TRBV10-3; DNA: TGTGCCATCACGAACCGGGGAGGGTCTGGGGCCAACGTCCTGACTTTC; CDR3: CAITNRGGSGANVLTF
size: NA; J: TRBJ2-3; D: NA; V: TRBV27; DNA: TGTGCCAGCAGTCCGTTGGGTGGGGCTAGCGATGTGGTACGGGCAGATACGCAGTATTTT; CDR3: CASSPLGGASDVVRADTQYF
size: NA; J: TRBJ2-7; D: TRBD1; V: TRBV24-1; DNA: TGTGCCACCAGTGACCCGGACAGGGACTACGAGCAGTACTTC; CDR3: CATSDPDRDYEQYF
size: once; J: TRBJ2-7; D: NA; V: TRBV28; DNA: TGTGCCAGCAGTTTCGCACCGAAGCGGAGCAGCTCCTACGAGCAGTACTTC; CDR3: CASSFAPKRSSSYEQYF
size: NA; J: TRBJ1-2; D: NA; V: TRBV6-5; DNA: TGTGCCAGCACCTCATTCTCCCTAGATGGCTACACCTTC; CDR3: CASTSFSLDGYTF
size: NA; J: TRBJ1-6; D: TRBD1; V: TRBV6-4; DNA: TGTGCCAGCAGGAGAGGGACAGGGCGGGATTCACCCCTCCACTTT; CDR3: CASRRGTGRDSPLHF
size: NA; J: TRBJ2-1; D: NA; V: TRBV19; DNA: TGTGCCAGTAGTCCCCCGGCCCTAGGCGAAAATGAGCAGTTCTTC; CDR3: CASSPPALGENEQFF
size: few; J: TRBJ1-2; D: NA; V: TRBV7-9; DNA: TGTGCCAGCAGCTTAGGTCAGGGGTTGAACTATGGCTACACCTTC; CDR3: CASSLGQGLNYGYTF
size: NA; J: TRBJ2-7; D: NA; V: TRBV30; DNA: TGTGCCTGGAGTAGGGCTAGCGTAGGGGACGAGCAGTACTTC; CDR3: CAWSRASVGDEQYF
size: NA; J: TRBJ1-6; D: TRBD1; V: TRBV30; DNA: TGTGCCTGGAGTGTAAGGGGACAGGGGTTGGGGTCACCCCTCCACTTT; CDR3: CAWSVRGQGLGSPLHF
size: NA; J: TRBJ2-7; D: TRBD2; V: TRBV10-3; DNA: TGTGCCATCAGTGCGGGAGGCAGTCCGTCTTACGAGCAGTACTTC; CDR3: CAISAGGSPSYEQYF
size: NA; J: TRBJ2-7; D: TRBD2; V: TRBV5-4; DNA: TGTGCCAGCAGCTTGGGTGCGGGAGGGGCCTACGAGCAGTACTTC; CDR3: CASSLGAGGAYEQYF
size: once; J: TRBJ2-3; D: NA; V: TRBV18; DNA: TGTGCCAGCTCACCAGCGGCAGATACGCAGTATTTT; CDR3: CASSPAADTQYF
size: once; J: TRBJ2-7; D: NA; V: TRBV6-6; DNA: TGTGCCAGCAGGGACGGACTCGGTGGCGAGCAGTACTTC; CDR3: CASRDGLGGEQYF
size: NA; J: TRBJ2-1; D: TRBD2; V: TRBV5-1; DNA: TGCGCCAGCAGCCAAGCTTTAGCGGGAGTTCTGGATGAGCAGTTCTTC; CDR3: CASSQALAGVLDEQFF
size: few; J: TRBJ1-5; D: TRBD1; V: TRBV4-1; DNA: TGCGCCAGCAGCCGTCGACAGGGTAAAGATCAGCCCCAGCATTTT; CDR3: CASSRRQGKDQPQHF
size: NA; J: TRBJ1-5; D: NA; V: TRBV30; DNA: TGTGCCTGGAGTGTAAAGGGGGGGGGTTGGAATCAGCCCCAGCATTTT; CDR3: CAWSVKGGGWNQPQHF
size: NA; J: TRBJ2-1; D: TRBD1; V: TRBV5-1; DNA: TGCGCCAGCAGCCGGACAGGGGTCCTCGAGCAGTTCTTC; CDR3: CASSRTGVLEQFF
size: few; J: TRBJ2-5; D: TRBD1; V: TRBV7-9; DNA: TGTGCCAGCAGCTTGGGACAGGGGGCCCAAGAGACCCAGTACTTC; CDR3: CASSLGQGAQETQYF
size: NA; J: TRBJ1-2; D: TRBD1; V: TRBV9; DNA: TGTGCCAGCAGCGTAGAAGGTCGACAGGGAGCCTACGGCTACACCTTC; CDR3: CASSVEGRQGAYGYTF
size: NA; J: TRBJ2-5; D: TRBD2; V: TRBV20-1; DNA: TGCAGTGCTAGTAAGACTAGCGGGAAAGAGACCCAGTACTTC; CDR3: CSASKTSGKETQYF
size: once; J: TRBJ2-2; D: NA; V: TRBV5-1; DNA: TGCGCCAGCAGCCCACAGGTTGGCCCCGGGGAGCTGTTTTTT; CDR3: CASSPQVGPGELFF
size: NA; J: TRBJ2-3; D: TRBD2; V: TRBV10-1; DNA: TGCGCCAGCAGTGAGTCTGTTAGCGGGGGCACAGATACGCAGTATTTT; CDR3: CASSESVSGGTDTQYF
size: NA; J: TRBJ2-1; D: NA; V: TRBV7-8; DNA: TGTGCCAGCAGCTTAGAGATTAGCGGAGCCTACAATGAGCAGTTCTTC; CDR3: CASSLEISGAYNEQFF
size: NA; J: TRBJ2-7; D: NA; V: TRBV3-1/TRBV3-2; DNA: TGTGCCAGCAGCCAAGGACCAGCGAAAGCCTACGAGCAGTACTTC; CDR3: CASSQGPAKAYEQYF
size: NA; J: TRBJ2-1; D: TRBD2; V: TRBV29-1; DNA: TGCAGCGTCGCAAGTAGCGGGCTTTACAATGAGCAGTTCTTC; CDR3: CSVASSGLYNEQFF
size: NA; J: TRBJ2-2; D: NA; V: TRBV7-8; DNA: TGTGCCAGCCGTGAGTTCGCGAACACCGGGGAGCTGTTTTTT; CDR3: CASREFANTGELFF
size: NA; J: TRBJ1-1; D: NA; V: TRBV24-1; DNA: TGTGCCACCAGTGATTCTCGCACTGGGGAGGGAATGAACACTGAAGCTTTCTTT; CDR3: CATSDSRTGEGMNTEAFF
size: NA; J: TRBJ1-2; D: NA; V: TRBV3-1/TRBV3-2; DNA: TGTGCCAGCAGCCTCAAGGACAGTGCGGGCTACACCTTC; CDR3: CASSLKDSAGYTF
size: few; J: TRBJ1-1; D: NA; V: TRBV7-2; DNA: TGTGCCAGCAGCTTCGGGGTGCGGGGCACTGAAGCTTTCTTT; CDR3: CASSFGVRGTEAFF
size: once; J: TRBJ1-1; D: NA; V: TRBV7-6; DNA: TGTGCCAGCAGCTTCAACAGGGACACTGAAGCTTTCTTT; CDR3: CASSFNRDTEAFF
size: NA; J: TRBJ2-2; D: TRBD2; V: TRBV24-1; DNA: TGTGCCACCAGTGATTGGCGCGGGGGTGGAGCGGGAGGGGCCGGGGAGCTGTTTTTT; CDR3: CATSDWRGGGAGGAGELFF
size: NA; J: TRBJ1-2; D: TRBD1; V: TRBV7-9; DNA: TGTGCCAGCAGCCCTCGGGACAGGGATTACAATGGCTACACCTTC; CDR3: CASSPRDRDYNGYTF
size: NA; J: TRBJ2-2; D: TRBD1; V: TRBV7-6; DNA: TGTGCCAGCAGCTTAGTGGGACAGGGGGCGCGTGCCACCGGGGAGCTGTTTTTT; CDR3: CASSLVGQGARATGELFF
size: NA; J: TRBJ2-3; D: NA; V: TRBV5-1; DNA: TGCGCCAGCAGCCAGAGGGGGGGCCAGTCGCAGTATTTT; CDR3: CASSQRGGQSQYF
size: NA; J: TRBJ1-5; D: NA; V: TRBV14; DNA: TGTGCCAGCAGCCAAGTCACGGGTCAGCCCCAGCATTTT; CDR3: CASSQVTGQPQHF
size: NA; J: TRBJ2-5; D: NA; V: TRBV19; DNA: TGTGCCAGTAGTGCGAGGACATCACAAGAGACCCAGTACTTC; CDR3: CASSARTSQETQYF
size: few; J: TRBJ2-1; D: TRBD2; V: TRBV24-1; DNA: TGTGCCACCAAGGCTAGCGGGTACAATGAGCAGTTCTTC; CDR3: CATKASGYNEQFF
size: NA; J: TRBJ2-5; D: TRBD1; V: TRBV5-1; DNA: TGCGCCAGCAGCTTTTGGGGACAGGGAAGGGAGACCCAGTACTTC; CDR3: CASSFWGQGRETQYF
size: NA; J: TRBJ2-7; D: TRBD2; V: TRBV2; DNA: TGTGCCAGCAGCCCGGGACTAGACTACGAGCAGTACTTC; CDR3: CASSPGLDYEQYF
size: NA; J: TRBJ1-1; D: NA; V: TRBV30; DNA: TGTGCCTGGAGTGTACCGGGGACATTGAACACTGAAGCTTTCTTT; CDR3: CAWSVPGTLNTEAFF
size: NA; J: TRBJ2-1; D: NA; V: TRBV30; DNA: TGTGCCTGGAGTGTGTCACTCGGCGGCAATGAGCAGTTCTTC; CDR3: CAWSVSLGGNEQFF